This T cell receptor (beta chain) was sequenced during a study of shared T cell receptors in the human thymus. The repertoire was sequenced with immunoSEQ multiplex PCR; TCRdb's copy has only in-frame clones and lacks some. The repertoire holds about 380,000 clones, with approximately 95% as singletons. The V gene lost 7 bases and the J gene lost 4 bases, with 20 bases spanning the gap. Germline CDR1 and CDR2: MNHNY and SVGAGI (reference sequence). This CDR3 has 16 residues. The V and J genes are TRBV6-6 and TRBJ2-1, with D perhaps TRBD2 (5 bases). The clonotype was recovered from a human donor. The sequenced sample consisted of thymocytes. The CDR3 coding sequence is TGTGCCAGCACCCTGACTTCTAGCTCGTATTACAATGAGCAGTTCTTC. This translates into CASTLTSSSYYNEQFF.